This T cell receptor beta chain was identified in a study of CD8 T cells in ankylosing spondylitis. Whole-study findings and limits: Seemingly distinctive of ankylosing spondylitis blood was a TCR beta motif formed by eight highly homologous variants. Significant enrichment of disease-linked clones was reported in matched ankylosing spondylitis synovial fluid.

This clonotype was found many times. Its antigen is undetermined. TCRdb re-derived calls from the 5' RACE reads in MiXCR, one entry per CDR3 protein. The sample gives about 90,000 distinct CDR3 sequences, about 9% of which show up once; more than 30% is in the top ten. The germline V gene encodes CDR1 SEHNR and CDR2 FQNEAQ (reference sequence). The V end was cut by 11 bases, the J end by 6 bases, with 15 bases between. This CDR3 is 12 amino acids long. The chain links TRBV7-9 to TRBJ2-3, with D unclear. The clonotype originates from a male donor with ankylosing spondylitis. The sample comprised blood, either unsorted or a sorted T cell fraction (not recorded which). The CDR3 DNA reads as TGTGCCGGCGCGGCCGGAGCGGATACGCAGTATTTT. This gives the protein CAGAAGADTQYF. The entire variable domain, with the rest obtained from reference TRBV7-9 and TRBJ2-3, is as follows: DTGVSQNPRHKITKRGQNVTFRCDPISEHNRLYWYRQTLGQGPEFLTYFQNEAQLEKSRLLSDRFSAERPKGSFSTLEIQRTEQGDSAMYLCAGAAGADTQYFGPGTRLTVL.